This TCR beta chain was obtained from a study of blood T cell repertoires in COVID-19. Turning to the study itself: Acute-phase and convalescent COVID-19 samples originated in the United States, Italy and Spain.

The germline V gene encodes CDR1 SQVTM and CDR2 ANQGSEA. V was clipped by 6 bases and J by 2 bases, with 11 bases between them. CDR3 length: 12 amino acids. The method was immunoSEQ multiplex PCR; TCRdb's version includes in-frame clones alone and lacks a portion of them. The sample holds about 530,000 clones; approximately 91% are singletons and the top ten take less than 9%. The chain carries TRBV29-1 and TRBJ2-7; possible D gene TRBD1, 5 bases. Sequencing used peripheral blood. This clonotype was sampled from a woman in her forties or fifties with COVID-19, enrolled during active disease. CDR3 DNA: TGCAGCGTAAGGGGTACCACCTACGAGCAGTACTTC. Its protein product is CSVRGTTYEQYF.